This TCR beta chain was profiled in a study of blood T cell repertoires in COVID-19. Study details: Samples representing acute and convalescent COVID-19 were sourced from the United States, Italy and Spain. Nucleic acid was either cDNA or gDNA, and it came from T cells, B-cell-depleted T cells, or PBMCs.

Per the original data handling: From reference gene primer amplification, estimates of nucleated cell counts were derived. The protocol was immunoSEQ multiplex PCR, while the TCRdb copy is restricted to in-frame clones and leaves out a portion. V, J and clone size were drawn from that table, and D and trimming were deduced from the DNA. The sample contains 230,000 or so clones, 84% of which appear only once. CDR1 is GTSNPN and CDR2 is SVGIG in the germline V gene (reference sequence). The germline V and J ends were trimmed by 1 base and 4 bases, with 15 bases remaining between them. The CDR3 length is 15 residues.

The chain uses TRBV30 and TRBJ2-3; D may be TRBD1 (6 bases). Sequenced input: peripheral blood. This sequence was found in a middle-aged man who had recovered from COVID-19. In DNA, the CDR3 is TGTGCCTGGAGTGCCCAAGGACAGATGGCAGATACGCAGTATTTT. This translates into CAWSAQGQMADTQYF.